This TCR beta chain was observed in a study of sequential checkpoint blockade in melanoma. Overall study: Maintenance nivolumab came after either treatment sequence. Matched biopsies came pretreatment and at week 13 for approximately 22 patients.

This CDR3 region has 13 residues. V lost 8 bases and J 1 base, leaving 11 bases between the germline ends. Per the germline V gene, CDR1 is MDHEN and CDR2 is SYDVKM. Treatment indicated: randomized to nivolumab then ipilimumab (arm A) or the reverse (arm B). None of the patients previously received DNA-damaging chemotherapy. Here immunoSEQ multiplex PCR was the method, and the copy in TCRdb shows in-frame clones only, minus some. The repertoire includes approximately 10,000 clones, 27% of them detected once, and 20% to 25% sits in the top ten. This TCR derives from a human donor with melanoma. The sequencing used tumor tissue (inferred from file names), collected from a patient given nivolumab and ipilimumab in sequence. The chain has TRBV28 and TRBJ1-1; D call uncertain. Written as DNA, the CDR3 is TGTGCCAGCGTCGGGAGCCCGAACACTGAAGCTTTCTTT. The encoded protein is CASVGSPNTEAFF.